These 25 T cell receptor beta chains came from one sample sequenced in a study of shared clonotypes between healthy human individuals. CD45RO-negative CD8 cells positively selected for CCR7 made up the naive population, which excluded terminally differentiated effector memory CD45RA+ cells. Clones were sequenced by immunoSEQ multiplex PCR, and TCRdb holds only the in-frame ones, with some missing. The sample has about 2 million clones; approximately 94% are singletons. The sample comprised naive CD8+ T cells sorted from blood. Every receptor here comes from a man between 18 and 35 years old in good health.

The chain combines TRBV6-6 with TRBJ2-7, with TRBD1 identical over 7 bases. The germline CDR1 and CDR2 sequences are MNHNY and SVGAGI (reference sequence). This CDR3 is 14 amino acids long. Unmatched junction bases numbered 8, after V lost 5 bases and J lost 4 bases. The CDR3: CASSDGTVLYEQYF. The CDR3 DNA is TGTGCCAGCAGTGATGGGACAGTCCTTTACGAGCAGTACTTC.

The DNA for the CDR3 is TGTGCCAGCAGCGCACAGGGTCATGAGGTCGGGGAGCTGTTTTTT. Translating gives CASSAQGHEVGELFF. The chain joins TRBV13 to TRBJ2-2, with a weak D call TRBD1 (6 bases). V was trimmed by 5 bases and J by 7 bases, leaving 17 bases between them. CDR1 is PRHDT and CDR2 is FYEKMQ in the germline V gene (reference sequence). This CDR3 has 15 amino acids.

The CDR3, as DNA: TGTGCCAGCACCGCTTCCGAGGGGCCGGGCGTCCTGACTTTC. It translates to CASTASEGPGVLTF. This sequence joins TRBV9 and TRBJ2-6; D is tentatively TRBD1 or TRBD2 (5 bases each). There are 14 residues in the CDR3. The V and J ends lost 6 bases and 12 bases respectively, with 19 bases between them. Germline V gene sequence: CDR1 SGDLS, CDR2 YYNGEE.

As DNA, the CDR3 is TGCGCCAGCAGCCCCAGGGGTGAACGAGAGACCCAGTACTTC. Protein product: CASSPRGERETQYF. The genes are TRBV5-1 and TRBJ2-5; D may be TRBD1 (6 bases). The length of the CDR3 is 14 residues. Per the germline V gene, CDR1 is SGHRS and CDR2 is YFSETQ. Trimming stripped 4 bases from V and 4 bases from J, with 14 bases between.

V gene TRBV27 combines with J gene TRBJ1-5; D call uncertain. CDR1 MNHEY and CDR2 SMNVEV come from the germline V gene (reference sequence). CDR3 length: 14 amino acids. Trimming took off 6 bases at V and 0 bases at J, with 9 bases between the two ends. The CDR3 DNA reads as TGTGCCAGCAGCCCAAGCTATAGCAATCAGCCCCAGCATTTT. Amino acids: CASSPSYSNQPQHF.

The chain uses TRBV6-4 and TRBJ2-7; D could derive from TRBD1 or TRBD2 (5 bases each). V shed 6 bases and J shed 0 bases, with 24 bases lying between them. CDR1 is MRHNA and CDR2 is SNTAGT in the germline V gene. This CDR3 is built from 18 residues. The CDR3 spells CASSSDRGPKRISYEQYF. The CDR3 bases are TGTGCCAGCAGCTCAGACAGAGGACCCAAGCGGATCTCCTACGAGCAGTACTTC.

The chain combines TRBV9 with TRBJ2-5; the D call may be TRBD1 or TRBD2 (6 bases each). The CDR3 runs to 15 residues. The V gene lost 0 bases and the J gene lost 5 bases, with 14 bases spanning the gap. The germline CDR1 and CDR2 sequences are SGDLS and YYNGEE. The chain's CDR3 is CASSVEGGPGETQYF. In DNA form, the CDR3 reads TGTGCCAGCAGCGTAGAGGGGGGCCCCGGGGAGACCCAGTACTTC.

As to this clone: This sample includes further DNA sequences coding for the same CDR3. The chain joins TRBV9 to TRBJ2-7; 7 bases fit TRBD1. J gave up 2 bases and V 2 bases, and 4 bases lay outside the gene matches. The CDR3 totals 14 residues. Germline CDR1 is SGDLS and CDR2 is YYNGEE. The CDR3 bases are TGTGCCAGCAGCGTCGGACAGGCTACCTACGAGCAGTACTTC. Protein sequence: CASSVGQATYEQYF.

CDR3 DNA: TGTGCCAGCAGCAACTACGGAACTAGCGGGGGAACAGATACGCAGTATTTT. It codes for CASSNYGTSGGTDTQYF. The chain recombines TRBV28 with TRBJ2-3; 11 nucleotides line up with TRBD2. CDR3 size: 17 residues. The V gene's germline CDR1 is MDHEN and CDR2 SYDVKM. J gave up 3 bases and V 6 bases, and 11 bases lay outside the gene matches.

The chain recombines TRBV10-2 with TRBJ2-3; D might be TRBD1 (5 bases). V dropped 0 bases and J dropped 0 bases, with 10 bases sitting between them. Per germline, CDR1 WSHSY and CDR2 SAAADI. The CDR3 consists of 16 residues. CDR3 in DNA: TGCGCCAGCAGTGAGTCTGGGGCAGGTAGCACAGATACGCAGTATTTT. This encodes CASSESGAGSTDTQYF.

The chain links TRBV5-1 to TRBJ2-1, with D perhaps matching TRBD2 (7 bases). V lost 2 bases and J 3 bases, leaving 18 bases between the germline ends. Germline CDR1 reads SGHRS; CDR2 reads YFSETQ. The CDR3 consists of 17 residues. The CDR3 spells CASSFPKQGRVYNEQFF. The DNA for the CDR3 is TGCGCCAGCAGCTTCCCCAAGCAGGGGAGGGTCTACAATGAGCAGTTCTTC.

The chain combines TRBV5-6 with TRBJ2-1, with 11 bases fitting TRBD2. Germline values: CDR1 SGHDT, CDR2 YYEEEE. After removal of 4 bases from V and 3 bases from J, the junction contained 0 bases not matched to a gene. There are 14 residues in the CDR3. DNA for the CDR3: TGTGCCAGCAGCACTAGCGGGAGCTACAATGAGCAGTTCTTC. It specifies CASSTSGSYNEQFF.

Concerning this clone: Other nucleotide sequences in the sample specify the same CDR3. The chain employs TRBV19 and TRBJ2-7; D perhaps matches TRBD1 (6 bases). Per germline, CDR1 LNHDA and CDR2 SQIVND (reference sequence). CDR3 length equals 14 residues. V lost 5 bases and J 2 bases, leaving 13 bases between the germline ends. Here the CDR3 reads CASSPGTLTYEQYF. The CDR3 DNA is TGTGCCAGTAGTCCCGGGACACTAACCTACGAGCAGTACTTC.

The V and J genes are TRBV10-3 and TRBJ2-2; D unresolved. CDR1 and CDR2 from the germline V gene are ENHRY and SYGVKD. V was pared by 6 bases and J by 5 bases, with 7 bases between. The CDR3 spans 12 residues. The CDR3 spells CAIRAPTGELFF. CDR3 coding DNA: TGTGCCATCAGGGCCCCGACCGGGGAGCTGTTTTTT.

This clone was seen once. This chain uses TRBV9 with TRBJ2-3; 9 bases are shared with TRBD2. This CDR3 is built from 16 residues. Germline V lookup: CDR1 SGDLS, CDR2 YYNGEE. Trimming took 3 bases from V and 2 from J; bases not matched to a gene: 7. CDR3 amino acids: CASSASGGTYTDTQYF. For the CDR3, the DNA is TGTGCCAGCAGCGCAAGCGGGGGGACCTACACAGATACGCAGTATTTT.

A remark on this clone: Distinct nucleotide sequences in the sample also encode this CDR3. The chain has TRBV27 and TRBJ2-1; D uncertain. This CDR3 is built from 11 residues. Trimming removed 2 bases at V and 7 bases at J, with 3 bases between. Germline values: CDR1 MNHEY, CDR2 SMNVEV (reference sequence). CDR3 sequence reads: CASSLGNEQFF. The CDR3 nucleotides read TGTGCCAGCAGTTTAGGTAATGAGCAGTTCTTC.

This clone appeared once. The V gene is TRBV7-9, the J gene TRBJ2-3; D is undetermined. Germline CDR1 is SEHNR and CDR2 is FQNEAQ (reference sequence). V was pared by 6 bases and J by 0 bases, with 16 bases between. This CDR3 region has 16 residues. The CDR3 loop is CASSSTPSASTDTQYF. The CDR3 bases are TGTGCCAGCAGTTCCACCCCCAGTGCTAGCACAGATACGCAGTATTTT.

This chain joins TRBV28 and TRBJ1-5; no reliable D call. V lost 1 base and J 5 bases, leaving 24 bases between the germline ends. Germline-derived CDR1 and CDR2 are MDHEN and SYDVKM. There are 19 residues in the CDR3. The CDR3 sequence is CASSLLAAGSGFRYQPQHF. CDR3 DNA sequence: TGTGCCAGCAGTTTATTGGCGGCGGGTTCAGGATTCCGTTATCAGCCCCAGCATTTT.

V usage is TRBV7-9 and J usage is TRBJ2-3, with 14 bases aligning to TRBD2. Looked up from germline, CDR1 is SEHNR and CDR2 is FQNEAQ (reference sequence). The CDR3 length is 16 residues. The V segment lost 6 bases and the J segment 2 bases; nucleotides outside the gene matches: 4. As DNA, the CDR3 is TGTGCCAGCAGGGGGACTAGCGGGAGTGTCACAGATACGCAGTATTTT. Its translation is CASRGTSGSVTDTQYF.

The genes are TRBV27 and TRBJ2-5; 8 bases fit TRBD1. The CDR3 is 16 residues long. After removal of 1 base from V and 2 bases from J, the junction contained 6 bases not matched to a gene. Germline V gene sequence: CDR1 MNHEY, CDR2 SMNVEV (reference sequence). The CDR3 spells CASSLLGTGSQETQYF. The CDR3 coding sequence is TGTGCCAGCAGTTTATTAGGGACAGGATCACAAGAGACCCAGTACTTC.

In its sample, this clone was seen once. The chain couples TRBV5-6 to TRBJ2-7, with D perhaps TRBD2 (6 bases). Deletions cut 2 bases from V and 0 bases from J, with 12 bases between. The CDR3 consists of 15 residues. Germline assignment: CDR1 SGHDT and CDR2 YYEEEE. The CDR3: CASSFEPGDSYEQYF. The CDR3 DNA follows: TGTGCCAGCAGCTTTGAGCCGGGAGACTCCTACGAGCAGTACTTC.

In DNA form, the CDR3 reads TGTGCCAGCAGCGTAGGGGGGTGGCGGCCTCAAGAGACCCAGTACTTC. This codes for CASSVGGWRPQETQYF. This chain links TRBV9 with TRBJ2-5, with D perhaps matching TRBD1 or TRBD2 (5 bases each). CDR1 SGDLS and CDR2 YYNGEE come from the germline V gene. The V end was cut by 0 bases, the J end by 2 bases, with 14 bases between. The CDR3 totals 16 residues.

The CDR3 DNA follows: TGTGCCAGCAGCCTTGGATTCGGGACAGATTATACGCAGTATTTT. Translating it yields CASSLGFGTDYTQYF. V gene TRBV7-9 combines with J gene TRBJ2-3, with TRBD1 matching 7 bases. The CDR3 covers 15 residues. Germline loops: CDR1 SEHNR, CDR2 FQNEAQ (reference sequence). V was clipped by 5 bases and J by 7 bases; unmatched bases: 12.

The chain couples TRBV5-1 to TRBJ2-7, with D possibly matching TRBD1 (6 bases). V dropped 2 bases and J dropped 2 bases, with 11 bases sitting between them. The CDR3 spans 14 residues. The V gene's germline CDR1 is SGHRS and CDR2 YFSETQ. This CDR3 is CASSFGGGTYEQYF. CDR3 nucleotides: TGCGCCAGCAGCTTTGGTGGGGGCACCTACGAGCAGTACTTC.

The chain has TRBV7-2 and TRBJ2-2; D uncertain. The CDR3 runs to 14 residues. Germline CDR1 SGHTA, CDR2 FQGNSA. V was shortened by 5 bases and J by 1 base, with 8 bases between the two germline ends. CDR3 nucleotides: TGTGCCAGCAGCAGGACGGGGAACACCGGGGAGCTGTTTTTT. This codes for CASSRTGNTGELFF. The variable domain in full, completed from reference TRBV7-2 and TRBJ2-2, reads GAGVSQSPSNKVTEKGKDVELRCDPISGHTALYWYRQSLGQGLEFLIYFQGNSAPDKSGLPSDRFSAERTGGSVSTLTIQRTQQEDSAVYLCASSRTGNTGELFFGEGSRLTVL.